A selection of T cell receptor beta chains follows, all from one sample in a study of response to subunit inactivated influenza vaccine. In TCRdb, the RT-PCR reads were re-called with MiXCR into one record per CDR3 protein. The profile shows more than 500,000 distinct CDR3 sequences, roughly 10% of them singletons. In addition, the sample was reused for a study of T cells expressing NK-cell markers.

Sample: PBMCs from blood, taken on the day of vaccination. The receptor set was obtained from a man aged 50 to 59 who received an inactivated influenza vaccine. The CDR3 runs from the conserved cysteine through the conserved F or W.

V gene: TRBV12-3/TRBV12-4
J gene: TRBJ2-7
CDR3 protein: CASSFDRGGSYEQYF

V gene: TRBV20-1
J gene: TRBJ2-1
CDR3 protein: CSASGTAHYNEQFF

V gene: TRBV6-5
J gene: TRBJ2-7
CDR3 protein: CASSNALYEQYF

V gene: TRBV15
J gene: TRBJ2-3
CDR3 protein: CATSRGSVREQYF

V gene: TRBV28
J gene: TRBJ2-7
CDR3 protein: CASRTGAAGDYEQYF

V gene: TRBV21-1
J gene: TRBJ2-7
CDR3 protein: CASSKVEVEDSLDEQYF

V gene: TRBV12-3/TRBV12-4
J gene: TRBJ1-6
CDR3 protein: CASSLGQGRAPLHF

V gene: TRBV12-3/TRBV12-4
J gene: TRBJ2-7
CDR3 protein: CASSLGQEPTYEQYF

V gene: TRBV10-3
J gene: TRBJ2-2
CDR3 protein: CAISRLPAGQQNTGELFF

V gene: TRBV11-2
J gene: TRBJ2-1
CDR3 protein: CASSAARKPNEQFF

V gene: TRBV10-3
J gene: TRBJ2-7
CDR3 protein: CAIRGLADEQYF

V gene: TRBV11-3
J gene: TRBJ2-7
CDR3 protein: CASSFVGSEQYF

V gene: TRBV12-3/TRBV12-4
J gene: TRBJ1-1
CDR3 protein: CASSLEVYTEAFF

V gene: TRBV4-1
J gene: TRBJ1-4
CDR3 protein: CASSQADNRGGEKLFF

V gene: TRBV4-3
J gene: TRBJ2-7
CDR3 protein: CASSQGVSDSYEQYF

V gene: TRBV7-2
J gene: TRBJ2-7
CDR3 protein: CASSLDWGVEQYF

V gene: TRBV4-2
J gene: TRBJ1-2
CDR3 protein: CASSQDGGTGYHGYTF

V gene: TRBV7-8
J gene: TRBJ1-2
CDR3 protein: CASSVRVSYGYTF

V gene: TRBV30
J gene: TRBJ2-7
CDR3 protein: CAWRAGASFQQYF

V gene: TRBV12-3/TRBV12-4
J gene: TRBJ2-3
CDR3 protein: CASSWVGSGDTQYF

V gene: TRBV20-1
J gene: TRBJ2-1
CDR3 protein: CSARLAGGASYNEQFF

V gene: TRBV7-2
J gene: TRBJ2-5
CDR3 protein: CASSQLVRQETQYF

V gene: TRBV9
J gene: TRBJ2-1
CDR3 protein: CASSGSGAEQFF

V gene: TRBV15
J gene: TRBJ2-5
CDR3 protein: CATSREAGRIRTQYF

V gene: TRBV11-1
J gene: TRBJ2-1
CDR3 protein: CASSFGRERPYNEQFF

V gene: TRBV6-1
J gene: TRBJ2-2
CDR3 protein: CASRLIPNTGELFF

V gene: TRBV3-1
J gene: TRBJ2-1
CDR3 protein: CASSQGLVFNEQFF

V gene: TRBV4-1
J gene: TRBJ2-3
CDR3 protein: CASSQWGITDTQYF

V gene: TRBV3-1
J gene: TRBJ2-7
CDR3 protein: CASSQDPNYRSYEQYF

V gene: TRBV20-1
J gene: TRBJ2-4
CDR3 protein: CSATDRGRTDIQYF

V gene: TRBV28
J gene: TRBJ2-5
CDR3 protein: CASSLSGQLETQYF

V gene: TRBV9
J gene: TRBJ2-3
CDR3 protein: CASSVRQGTDTQYF

V gene: TRBV20-1
J gene: TRBJ1-1
CDR3 protein: CSARGAGGYTEAFF

V gene: TRBV12-3/TRBV12-4
J gene: TRBJ2-7
CDR3 protein: CASSFYSGLYEQYF

V gene: TRBV6-1
J gene: TRBJ2-3
CDR3 protein: CASSAGTRGLADTQYF

V gene: TRBV19
J gene: TRBJ2-7
CDR3 protein: CASSPDRDGSYEQYF

V gene: TRBV10-3
J gene: TRBJ1-1
CDR3 protein: CAISESGPMNTEAFF

V gene: TRBV21-1
J gene: TRBJ1-1
CDR3 protein: CASSKCSNTEAFF

V gene: TRBV7-3
J gene: TRBJ2-3
CDR3 protein: CASSLGLLDTQYF

V gene: TRBV27
J gene: TRBJ2-7
CDR3 protein: CASSFTQGYEQYF

V gene: TRBV20-1
J gene: TRBJ2-1
CDR3 protein: CSAPNRGPSYNEQFF

V gene: TRBV15
J gene: TRBJ1-4
CDR3 protein: CATSRGHEEKLFF

V gene: TRBV7-2
J gene: TRBJ2-7
CDR3 protein: CASSFWTSGSSYEQYF

V gene: TRBV29-1
J gene: TRBJ2-1
CDR3 protein: CSVASSGRSEQFF

V gene: TRBV7-9
J gene: TRBJ1-1
CDR3 protein: CASSPTNPRNTEAFF

V gene: TRBV27
J gene: TRBJ1-1
CDR3 protein: CASSLSSGVATEAFF

V gene: TRBV15
J gene: TRBJ2-1
CDR3 protein: CATSRLPRADNEQFF

V gene: TRBV5-1
J gene: TRBJ1-2
CDR3 protein: CASSSNRDRRFGYTF

V gene: TRBV6-2/TRBV6-3
J gene: TRBJ2-7
CDR3 protein: CASSPDTTGEQYF

V gene: TRBV4-3
J gene: TRBJ1-4
CDR3 protein: CASSPTGGRNEKLFF

V gene: TRBV12-3/TRBV12-4
J gene: TRBJ2-5
CDR3 protein: CASRYGTEKETQYF